This T cell receptor (beta chain) was sequenced during a study of long-term antiretroviral therapy in people with HIV. At least two post-ART and at least one pre-ART PBMC sample were available for each donor. Specimens held 1-10 million cryopreserved PBMC prior to DNA extraction. V lost 2 bases, J lost 3 bases, and 16 bases lay in between. CDR1 is MNHNS, CDR2 SASEGT, per germline. The CDR3 has 16 amino acids. Survey-level resolution applied to immunoSEQ assay v3.0. Here immunoSEQ multiplex PCR was the method, and the copy in TCRdb shows in-frame clones only, minus some. The table shows approximately 24,000 clones, with around four fifths occurring only once.

The V gene is TRBV6-1, the J gene TRBJ2-5; tentatively, D is TRBD2 (7 bases). This receptor was identified in a man aged 25-40 years with HIV. The sequencing here drew on unsorted PBMCs, taken about 5.7 years after starting antiretroviral therapy. CDR3 nucleotide sequence: TGTGCCAGCAGTGAACGGCGGGGAGGGGGAAAAGAGACCCAGTACTTC. It translates to CASSERRGGGKETQYF.